This T cell receptor beta chain was observed in a study of T cell repertoires in cytomegalovirus infection. Study as a whole: It was the public TCR beta signatures that indicated both CMV infection and matching HLA type.

This CDR3 comprises 13 residues. V was clipped by 0 bases and J by 6 bases, with 7 bases between them. The germline gives CDR1 MGHRA, CDR2 YSYEKL. Turning to this clonotype: Antigen unknown.

TCRdb reprocessed the reads with MiXCR, giving one entry per CDR3 protein. Of about 140,000 distinct CDR3 sequences in the sample, more than 25% were seen once. The V call is TRBV4-1, the J call TRBJ2-3, with D unresolved. Sequencing was performed on CD8+ T cells from cultured PBMCs, taken from culture after CMV antigen stimulation. The receptor was isolated from a human donor in good health (CMV status not recorded). Some clones in this sample may be carry-over from other donors' samples. CDR3 DNA sequence: TGCGCCAGCAGCCAAGACCCGGCGGATACGCAGTATTTT. Its protein is CASSQDPADTQYF.